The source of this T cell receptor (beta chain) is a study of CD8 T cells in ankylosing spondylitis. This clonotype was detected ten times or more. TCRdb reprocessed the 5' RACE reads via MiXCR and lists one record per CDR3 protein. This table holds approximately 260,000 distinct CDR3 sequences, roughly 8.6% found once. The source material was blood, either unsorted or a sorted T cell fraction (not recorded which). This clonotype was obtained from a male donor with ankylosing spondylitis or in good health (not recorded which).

The CDR3, as DNA: TGCAGCGCCAGCCCCTACAATGAGCAGTTCTTC. Amino acid sequence: CSASPYNEQFF. The chain recombines TRBV29-1 with TRBJ2-1; D not certain. In germline, CDR1 is SQVTM, CDR2 ANQGSEA. V lost 7 bases and J lost 2, with 6 bases in between. CDR3 length: 11 residues.